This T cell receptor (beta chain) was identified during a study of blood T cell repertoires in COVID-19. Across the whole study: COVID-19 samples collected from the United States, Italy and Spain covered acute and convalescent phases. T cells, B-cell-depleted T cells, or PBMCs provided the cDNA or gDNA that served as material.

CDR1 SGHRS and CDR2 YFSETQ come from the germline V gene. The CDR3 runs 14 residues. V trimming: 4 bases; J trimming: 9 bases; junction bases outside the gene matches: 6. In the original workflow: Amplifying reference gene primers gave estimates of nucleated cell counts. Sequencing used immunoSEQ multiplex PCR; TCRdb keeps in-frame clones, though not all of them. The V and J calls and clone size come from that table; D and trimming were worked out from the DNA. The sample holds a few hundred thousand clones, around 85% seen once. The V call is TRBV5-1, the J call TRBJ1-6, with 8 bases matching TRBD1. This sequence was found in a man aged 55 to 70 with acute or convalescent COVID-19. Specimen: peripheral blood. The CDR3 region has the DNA TGCGCCAGCAGCGCAGGACAGGGCGGTTCACCCCTCCACTTT. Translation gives CASSAGQGGSPLHF.